Listed below are T cell receptor beta chains from one sample, sequenced in a study of blood T cell repertoires in COVID-19. Assay: immunoSEQ multiplex PCR; the TCRdb copy retains only in-frame clones and omits some. This sample has about 74,000 clones, with more than 70% found just once. The specimen sequenced was peripheral blood. The receptors were sampled from a man between 65 and 85 years old with active or convalescent COVID-19. The CDR3 runs from the conserved cysteine through the conserved F or W. D genes are given only for firm matches. Size tells how often a clone was seen (once, few, many) or the class of an expanded clone, and some rows leave it out.

clone_size: .
d_call: TRBD2
j_call: TRBJ2-5
v_call: TRBV3-1/TRBV3-2
cdr3_aa: CASSGSGGTQYF
cdr3_nt: TGTGCCAGCAGCGGCAGCGGGGGGACCCAGTACTTC

clone_size: .
d_call: TRBD2
j_call: TRBJ2-3
v_call: TRBV19
cdr3_aa: CASSTPRFAGGGDTQYF
cdr3_nt: TGTGCCAGTAGTACCCCCCGTTTTGCGGGAGGGGGAGATACGCAGTATTTT

clone_size: once
d_call: TRBD1
j_call: TRBJ2-2
v_call: TRBV6-2/TRBV6-3
cdr3_aa: CASSYSTGAGELFF
cdr3_nt: TGTGCCAGCAGTTACTCAACAGGGGCCGGGGAGCTGTTTTTT

clone_size: .
d_call: TRBD2
j_call: TRBJ2-7
v_call: TRBV9
cdr3_aa: CASSVGTSGAHVIF
cdr3_nt: TGTGCCAGCAGCGTAGGGACTAGCGGGGCCCATGTTATCTTC

clone_size: .
d_call: TRBD2
j_call: TRBJ2-7
v_call: TRBV5-1
cdr3_aa: CASTGGLAGAQEQYF
cdr3_nt: TGCGCCAGCACCGGGGGACTAGCGGGAGCTCAAGAGCAGTACTTC

clone_size: .
d_call: .
j_call: TRBJ2-1
v_call: TRBV6-5
cdr3_aa: CASAAGPYNEQFF
cdr3_nt: TGCGCATCTGCGGCGGGACCCTACAATGAGCAGTTCTTC

clone_size: .
d_call: .
j_call: TRBJ1-1
v_call: TRBV15
cdr3_aa: CATSRDLGATEAFF
cdr3_nt: TGTGCCACCAGCAGAGATTTGGGGGCGACTGAAGCTTTCTTT

clone_size: .
d_call: .
j_call: TRBJ2-7
v_call: TRBV11-2
cdr3_aa: CASSLEISEQYF
cdr3_nt: TGTGCCAGCAGCCTTGAGATTAGCGAGCAGTACTTC

clone_size: .
d_call: .
j_call: TRBJ2-5
v_call: TRBV28
cdr3_aa: CASSFWTTLETQYF
cdr3_nt: TGTGCCAGCAGTTTCTGGACTACCCTTGAGACCCAGTACTTC

clone_size: .
d_call: TRBD2
j_call: TRBJ2-1
v_call: TRBV5-1
cdr3_aa: CASSLGVAGVIGNEQFF
cdr3_nt: TGCGCCAGCAGCTTGGGGGTAGCGGGAGTTATCGGCAATGAGCAGTTCTTC

clone_size: few
d_call: TRBD1
j_call: TRBJ1-2
v_call: TRBV3-1/TRBV3-2
cdr3_aa: CASSRTGEAYGYTF
cdr3_nt: TGTGCCAGCAGCAGGACAGGGGAGGCTTATGGCTACACCTTC

clone_size: .
d_call: TRBD1
j_call: TRBJ1-1
v_call: TRBV12-3/TRBV12-4
cdr3_aa: CASSRGQVEAFF
cdr3_nt: TGTGCCAGCAGCCGAGGACAGGTCGAAGCTTTCTTT

clone_size: .
d_call: .
j_call: TRBJ2-7
v_call: TRBV6-2/TRBV6-3
cdr3_aa: CASSYGVYEQYF
cdr3_nt: TGTGCCAGCAGTTACGGAGTCTACGAGCAGTACTTC

clone_size: once
d_call: TRBD2
j_call: TRBJ2-5
v_call: TRBV5-4
cdr3_aa: CASSFSSGSGRETQYF
cdr3_nt: TGTGCCAGCAGCTTCAGTAGCGGGAGTGGGCGAGAGACCCAGTACTTC

clone_size: .
d_call: .
j_call: TRBJ2-2
v_call: TRBV3-1/TRBV3-2
cdr3_aa: CASSQPRSTNTGELFF
cdr3_nt: TGTGCCAGCAGCCAACCCCGTAGCACGAACACCGGGGAGCTGTTTTTT

clone_size: .
d_call: TRBD2
j_call: TRBJ2-7
v_call: TRBV5-1
cdr3_aa: CASSLVFGGAYEQYF
cdr3_nt: TGCGCCAGCAGCTTGGTTTTCGGGGGGGCTTACGAGCAGTACTTC

clone_size: .
d_call: TRBD1
j_call: TRBJ2-7
v_call: TRBV6-5
cdr3_aa: CASSYLTGVAYEQYF
cdr3_nt: TGTGCCAGCAGTTACCTTACAGGGGTGGCCTACGAGCAGTACTTC

clone_size: few
d_call: .
j_call: TRBJ1-4
v_call: TRBV2
cdr3_aa: CASFDSPNEKLFF
cdr3_nt: TGTGCCAGCTTTGACAGTCCTAATGAAAAACTGTTTTTT

clone_size: few
d_call: .
j_call: TRBJ2-3
v_call: TRBV7-3
cdr3_aa: CASSFQPSSDTQYF
cdr3_nt: TGTGCCAGCAGCTTCCAACCTAGTTCAGATACGCAGTATTTT

clone_size: .
d_call: .
j_call: TRBJ2-7
v_call: TRBV29-1
cdr3_aa: CSGTHRGGEQYF
cdr3_nt: TGCAGCGGAACGCACAGGGGAGGCGAGCAGTACTTC

clone_size: few
d_call: TRBD2
j_call: TRBJ2-1
v_call: TRBV11-3
cdr3_aa: CASSLDGRAGEDEQFF
cdr3_nt: TGTGCCAGCAGCTTAGACGGTCGAGCGGGGGAGGACGAGCAGTTCTTC

clone_size: .
d_call: .
j_call: TRBJ2-1
v_call: TRBV5-1
cdr3_aa: CASSLTQNNEQFF
cdr3_nt: TGCGCCAGCAGCTTGACGCAGAACAATGAGCAGTTCTTC

clone_size: .
d_call: .
j_call: TRBJ1-3
v_call: TRBV2
cdr3_aa: CASMSATIYF
cdr3_nt: TGTGCCAGCATGAGCGCAACCATATATTTT

clone_size: .
d_call: TRBD1
j_call: TRBJ2-1
v_call: TRBV27
cdr3_aa: CASSFLAGGHNEQFF
cdr3_nt: TGTGCCAGCAGTTTCCTGGCAGGGGGCCACAATGAGCAGTTCTTC

clone_size: once
d_call: .
j_call: TRBJ1-6
v_call: TRBV19
cdr3_aa: CASSMGRGDSPLHF
cdr3_nt: TGTGCCAGTAGTATGGGGAGGGGTGATTCACCCCTCCACTTT

clone_size: .
d_call: TRBD2
j_call: TRBJ2-7
v_call: TRBV5-1
cdr3_aa: CASSPSWTSGRYEQYF
cdr3_nt: TGCGCCAGCAGCCCCTCCTGGACTAGCGGGAGATACGAGCAGTACTTC

clone_size: .
d_call: TRBD1
j_call: TRBJ1-1
v_call: TRBV7-2
cdr3_aa: CASRQTGLDTEAFF
cdr3_nt: TGTGCCAGCAGACAGACAGGGTTAGACACTGAAGCTTTCTTT

clone_size: .
d_call: TRBD2
j_call: TRBJ2-3
v_call: TRBV27
cdr3_aa: CASSKFREGQRGTQYF
cdr3_nt: TGTGCCAGCAGTAAGTTCCGGGAGGGCCAGCGAGGGACGCAGTATTTT

clone_size: .
d_call: TRBD1
j_call: TRBJ1-6
v_call: TRBV5-1
cdr3_aa: CASSLAGGQHNSPLHF
cdr3_nt: TGCGCCAGCAGCTTGGCCGGGGGACAGCATAATTCACCCCTCCACTTT

clone_size: .
d_call: TRBD2
j_call: TRBJ2-1
v_call: TRBV7-7
cdr3_aa: CASSPLAGNEQFF
cdr3_nt: TGTGCCAGCAGCCCACTAGCGGGCAATGAGCAGTTCTTC

clone_size: .
d_call: .
j_call: TRBJ2-7
v_call: TRBV7-2
cdr3_aa: CASSLEATYEQYF
cdr3_nt: TGTGCCAGCAGCTTAGAAGCTACCTACGAGCAGTACTTC

clone_size: .
d_call: TRBD1
j_call: TRBJ2-3
v_call: TRBV30
cdr3_aa: CAWSVPTGGGTDTQYF
cdr3_nt: TGTGCCTGGAGTGTACCGACAGGGGGAGGAACAGATACGCAGTATTTT

clone_size: .
d_call: .
j_call: TRBJ2-4
v_call: TRBV5-1
cdr3_aa: CASSPGYSAKNIQYF
cdr3_nt: TGCGCCAGCAGCCCGGGTTATTCTGCCAAAAACATTCAGTACTTC

clone_size: .
d_call: TRBD2
j_call: TRBJ2-3
v_call: TRBV5-4
cdr3_aa: CASSLESGGAGDTQYF
cdr3_nt: TGTGCCAGCAGCTTGGAAAGCGGGGGGGCAGGAGATACGCAGTATTTT

clone_size: .
d_call: .
j_call: TRBJ2-7
v_call: TRBV18
cdr3_aa: CASSPLSTGSYEQYF
cdr3_nt: TGTGCCAGCTCACCACTCTCGACAGGATCCTACGAGCAGTACTTC

clone_size: .
d_call: .
j_call: TRBJ1-3
v_call: TRBV4-1
cdr3_aa: CASSLQSAGRENTIYF
cdr3_nt: TGCGCCAGCAGCCTCCAGTCGGCAGGGCGCGAAAACACCATATATTTT

clone_size: .
d_call: .
j_call: TRBJ1-2
v_call: TRBV6-5
cdr3_aa: CASSLPMYGYTF
cdr3_nt: TGTGCCAGCAGCCTCCCTATGTATGGCTACACCTTC

clone_size: .
d_call: .
j_call: TRBJ2-2
v_call: TRBV25-1
cdr3_aa: CASSEHRDWNTGELFF
cdr3_nt: TGTGCCAGCAGTGAACACCGGGACTGGAACACCGGGGAGCTGTTTTTT

clone_size: .
d_call: .
j_call: TRBJ1-6
v_call: TRBV7-8
cdr3_aa: CASSLAGGSPLHF
cdr3_nt: TGTGCCAGCAGCTTAGCAGGCGGTTCACCCCTCCACTTT

clone_size: few
d_call: TRBD1
j_call: TRBJ2-2
v_call: TRBV19
cdr3_aa: CASIRQGNTGELFF
cdr3_nt: TGTGCCAGTATAAGACAGGGCAATACCGGGGAGCTGTTTTTT

clone_size: .
d_call: .
j_call: TRBJ2-1
v_call: TRBV9
cdr3_aa: CASSSNPMRGNEQFF
cdr3_nt: TGTGCCAGCAGCTCAAACCCTATGCGAGGGAATGAGCAGTTCTTC

clone_size: .
d_call: TRBD2
j_call: TRBJ2-2
v_call: TRBV10-2
cdr3_aa: CASRLSGGTLNTGELFF
cdr3_nt: TGCGCCAGCAGACTAAGCGGGGGAACGCTGAACACCGGGGAGCTGTTTTTT

clone_size: .
d_call: TRBD1
j_call: TRBJ2-3
v_call: TRBV5-1
cdr3_aa: CASSLGAGTDYTDTQYF
cdr3_nt: TGCGCCAGCAGCTTGGGAGCTGGGACAGACTACACAGATACGCAGTATTTT

clone_size: .
d_call: .
j_call: TRBJ1-2
v_call: TRBV29-1
cdr3_aa: CSVEGGWGGYTF
cdr3_nt: TGCAGCGTTGAAGGGGGATGGGGCGGCTACACCTTC

clone_size: .
d_call: .
j_call: TRBJ2-6
v_call: TRBV30
cdr3_aa: CAWSTSGANVLTF
cdr3_nt: TGTGCCTGGAGTACATCTGGGGCCAACGTCCTGACTTTC